This T cell receptor (beta chain) comes out of a study of cytomegalovirus exposure and HLA in healthy donors. Overall study findings and caveats: The classifier reportedly diagnosed cytomegalovirus status with high specificity and sensitivity. Listed as cytomegalovirus-associated were 164 TCR beta chains. By a later analysis, the bulk of CMV-associated TCR beta chains appeared HLA-restricted. An analysis done earlier found most TCR beta V segments productive about 87% or about 30% of the time.

As for this clone: As yet, its antigen is unknown.

PCR used 60 Vbeta primers and 13 Jbeta primers. Sequencing used immunoSEQ multiplex PCR; TCRdb keeps in-frame clones, though not all of them. The sample yields approximately 190,000 clones, roughly four fifths seen once. Germline trimming cut 2 bases from V and 4 bases from J; bases unmatched to any gene: 4. The CDR3 consists of 13 residues. Germline CDR1 reads SQVTM; CDR2 reads ANQGSEA. Sequenced material: PBMCs. This clonotype was obtained from a woman in her forties or fifties in good health and CMV-seropositive. The rearrangement links TRBV29-1 to TRBJ2-5, with TRBD1 matching 7 bases. In DNA, the CDR3 is TGCAGCGTTGAACGACAGGGAGTAGAGACCCAGTACTTC. Amino acids: CSVERQGVETQYF.